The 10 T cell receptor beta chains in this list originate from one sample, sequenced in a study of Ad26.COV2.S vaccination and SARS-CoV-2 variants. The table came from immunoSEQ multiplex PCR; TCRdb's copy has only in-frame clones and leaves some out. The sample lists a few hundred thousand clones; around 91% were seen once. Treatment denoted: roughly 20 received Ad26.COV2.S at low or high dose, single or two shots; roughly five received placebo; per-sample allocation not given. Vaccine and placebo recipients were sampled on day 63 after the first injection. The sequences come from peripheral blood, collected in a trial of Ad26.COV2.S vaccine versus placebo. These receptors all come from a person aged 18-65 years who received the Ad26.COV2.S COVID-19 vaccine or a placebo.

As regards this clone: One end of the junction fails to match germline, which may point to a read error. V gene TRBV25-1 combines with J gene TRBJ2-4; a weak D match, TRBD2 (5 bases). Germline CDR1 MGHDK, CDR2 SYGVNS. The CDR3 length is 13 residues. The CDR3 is CASGEGASGIQYF. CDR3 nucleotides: TGTGCCAGCGGTGAGGGTGCGAGTGGCATTCAGTACTTC.

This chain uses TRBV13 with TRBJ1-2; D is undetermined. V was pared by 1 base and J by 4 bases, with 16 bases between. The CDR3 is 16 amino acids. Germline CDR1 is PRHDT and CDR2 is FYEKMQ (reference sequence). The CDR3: CASSLASERAFYGYTF. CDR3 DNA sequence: TGTGCCAGCAGCTTAGCTTCGGAGAGGGCGTTCTATGGCTACACCTTC.

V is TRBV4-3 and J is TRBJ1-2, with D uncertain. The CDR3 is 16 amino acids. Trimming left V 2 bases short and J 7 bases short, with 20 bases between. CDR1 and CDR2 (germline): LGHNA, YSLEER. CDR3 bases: TGCGCCAGCAGCCAAAGATACCCGGCCGAGGCCCTTGGCTACACCTTC. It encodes CASSQRYPAEALGYTF.

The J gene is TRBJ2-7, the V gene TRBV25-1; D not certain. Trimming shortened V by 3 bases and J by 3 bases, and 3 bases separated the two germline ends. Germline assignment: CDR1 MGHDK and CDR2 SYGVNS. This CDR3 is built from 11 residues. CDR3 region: CASSDLYEQYF. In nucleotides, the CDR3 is TGTGCCAGCAGTGATCTCTACGAGCAGTACTTC.

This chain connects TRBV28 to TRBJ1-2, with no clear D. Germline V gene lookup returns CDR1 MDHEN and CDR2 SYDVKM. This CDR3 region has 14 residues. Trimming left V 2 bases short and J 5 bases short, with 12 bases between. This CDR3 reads CASSLRRVRYGYTF. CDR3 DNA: TGTGCCAGCAGTTTAAGGAGGGTTAGGTATGGCTACACCTTC.

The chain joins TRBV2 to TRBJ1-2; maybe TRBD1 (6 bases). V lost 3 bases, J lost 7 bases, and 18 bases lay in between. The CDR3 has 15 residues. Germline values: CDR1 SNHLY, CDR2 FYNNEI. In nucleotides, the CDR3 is TGTGCCAGCAGTGATCGGAGACAGGACCCTCCTGGCTACACCTTC. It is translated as CASSDRRQDPPGYTF.

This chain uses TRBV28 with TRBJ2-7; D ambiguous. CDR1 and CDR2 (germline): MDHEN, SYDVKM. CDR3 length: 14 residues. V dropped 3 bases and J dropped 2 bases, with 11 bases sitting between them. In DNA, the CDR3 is TGTGCCAGCAGTTTTTCAGTAGGGACCTACGAGCAGTACTTC. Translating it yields CASSFSVGTYEQYF.

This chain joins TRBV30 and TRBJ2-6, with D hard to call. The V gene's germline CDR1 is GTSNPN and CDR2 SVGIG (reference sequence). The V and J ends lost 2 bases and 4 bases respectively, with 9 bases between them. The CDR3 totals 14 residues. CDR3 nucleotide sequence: TGTGCCTGGAGTTTGGGGAACGGGGCCAACGTCCTGACTTTC. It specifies CAWSLGNGANVLTF.

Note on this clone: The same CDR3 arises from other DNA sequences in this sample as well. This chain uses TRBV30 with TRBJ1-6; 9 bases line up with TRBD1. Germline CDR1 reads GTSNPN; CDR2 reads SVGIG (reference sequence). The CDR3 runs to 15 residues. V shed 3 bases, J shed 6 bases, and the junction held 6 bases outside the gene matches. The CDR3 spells CAWRTQGAINSPLHF. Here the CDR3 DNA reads TGTGCCTGGAGGACACAGGGGGCGATTAATTCACCCCTCCACTTT. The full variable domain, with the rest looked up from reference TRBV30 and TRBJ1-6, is SQTIHQWPATLVQPVGSPLSLECTVEGTSNPNLYWYRQAAGRGLQLLFYSVGIGQISSEVPQNLSASRPQDRQFILSSKKLLLSDSGFYLCAWRTQGAINSPLHFGNGTRLTVT.

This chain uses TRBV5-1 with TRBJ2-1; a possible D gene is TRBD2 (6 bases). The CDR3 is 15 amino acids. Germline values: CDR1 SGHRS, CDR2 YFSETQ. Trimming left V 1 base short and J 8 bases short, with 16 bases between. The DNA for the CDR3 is TGCGCCAGCAGCTTGAACGGGAGAGGATTGGATGAGCAGTTCTTC. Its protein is CASSLNGRGLDEQFF.